A selection of T cell receptor beta chains follows, all from one sample in a study of blood T cells in healthy people across ages. TCRdb redid the calling of the 5' RACE reads with MiXCR, one entry per CDR3 protein. The repertoire consists of about 1.6 million distinct CDR3 sequences, with 30% to 35% occurring once and the leading ten covering approximately 11%. Sequencing used blood. The receptors shown here come from a woman aged 25 to 39 in good health. Each CDR3 is given without its conserved first and last residue. D genes are given only for firm matches.

d_gene: TRBD2
v_gene: TRBV4-1
j_gene: TRBJ2-1
CDR3aa: ASSQLGSLRGVPSYNEQF

d_gene: TRBD2
v_gene: TRBV20-1
j_gene: TRBJ2-7
CDR3aa: SARVGLAGVGEQY

d_gene: NA
v_gene: TRBV4-2
j_gene: TRBJ2-4
CDR3aa: ASSQDTGPKNIQY

d_gene: TRBD1
v_gene: TRBV12-3/TRBV12-4
j_gene: TRBJ1-2
CDR3aa: ASSRPTGWANYGYT

d_gene: TRBD2
v_gene: TRBV7-2
j_gene: TRBJ2-7
CDR3aa: ASSLVALAGGPNEQY

d_gene: NA
v_gene: TRBV7-9
j_gene: TRBJ1-1
CDR3aa: ASSLDREGITEAF

d_gene: NA
v_gene: TRBV6-4
j_gene: TRBJ1-5
CDR3aa: ASSDTVAGGRSNQPQH

d_gene: NA
v_gene: TRBV5-1
j_gene: TRBJ1-2
CDR3aa: ASSRQDDGYT

d_gene: NA
v_gene: TRBV2
j_gene: TRBJ2-1
CDR3aa: ASSEGRQF

d_gene: TRBD2
v_gene: TRBV2
j_gene: TRBJ2-4
CDR3aa: ASRPLLAGRRLAKNIQY

d_gene: NA
v_gene: TRBV3-1
j_gene: TRBJ1-5
CDR3aa: ASSLTHSNQPQH

d_gene: NA
v_gene: TRBV5-1
j_gene: TRBJ1-2
CDR3aa: ASSFSDSSYGYT

d_gene: TRBD1
v_gene: TRBV20-1
j_gene: TRBJ2-1
CDR3aa: SANDRGRLYNEQF

d_gene: TRBD2
v_gene: TRBV11-2
j_gene: TRBJ2-5
CDR3aa: ASSLDSGGSQETQY

d_gene: NA
v_gene: TRBV4-2
j_gene: TRBJ1-1
CDR3aa: ASSQAAGEGTEAF

d_gene: NA
v_gene: TRBV6-5
j_gene: TRBJ2-7
CDR3aa: ASSYSRGLGEQY

d_gene: NA
v_gene: TRBV29-1
j_gene: TRBJ1-1
CDR3aa: SVEWDPDTEAF

d_gene: NA
v_gene: TRBV6-6
j_gene: TRBJ2-7
CDR3aa: ASSYSSGEQY

d_gene: NA
v_gene: TRBV28
j_gene: TRBJ1-2
CDR3aa: ASSLLLTYT

d_gene: TRBD1
v_gene: TRBV12-3/TRBV12-4
j_gene: TRBJ1-5
CDR3aa: ASSLEQGDQPQH

d_gene: NA
v_gene: TRBV5-1
j_gene: TRBJ1-2
CDR3aa: ASSPVRDFDNYGYT

d_gene: NA
v_gene: TRBV5-1
j_gene: TRBJ2-2
CDR3aa: ASSSAGGTGRYTGELF

d_gene: NA
v_gene: TRBV5-1
j_gene: TRBJ2-5
CDR3aa: ASSYAGVGETQY

d_gene: TRBD1
v_gene: TRBV12-3/TRBV12-4
j_gene: TRBJ1-2
CDR3aa: ASSRDRGDDGYT

d_gene: NA
v_gene: TRBV6-2/TRBV6-3
j_gene: TRBJ2-5
CDR3aa: ASSLGRPIAQETQY

d_gene: NA
v_gene: TRBV4-1
j_gene: TRBJ1-2
CDR3aa: ASSQGQENYGYT

d_gene: TRBD2
v_gene: TRBV4-1
j_gene: TRBJ2-5
CDR3aa: ASSQDMGLAGQETQY

d_gene: NA
v_gene: TRBV29-1
j_gene: TRBJ2-1
CDR3aa: SVLTENSYNEQF

d_gene: NA
v_gene: TRBV21-1
j_gene: TRBJ2-7
CDR3aa: ASSKWRDSYEQY

d_gene: TRBD2
v_gene: TRBV4-1
j_gene: TRBJ2-1
CDR3aa: ASSQSSGRASYNEQF

d_gene: NA
v_gene: TRBV12-3/TRBV12-4
j_gene: TRBJ2-1
CDR3aa: AGSLKGPYNEQF

d_gene: TRBD2
v_gene: TRBV14
j_gene: TRBJ2-7
CDR3aa: ASSLQSAGQY